This TCR beta chain was captured in a study of cytomegalovirus exposure and HLA in healthy donors. PCR involved 60 Vbeta and 13 Jbeta primers. TCRdb keeps only in-frame clones here, not all; method: immunoSEQ multiplex PCR. The sample lists 90,000 to 150,000 clones, more than 80% occurring once. Study-level findings and limits: In vitro, three CMV-associated chains proved specific for CMV antigens.

The V end was cut by 2 bases, the J end by 0 bases, with 10 bases between. This CDR3 region has 15 residues. CDR1 is KGHSH and CDR2 is LQKENI in the germline V gene. As concerns this clone: The antigen remains unidentified.

This sequence joins TRBV18 and TRBJ1-1; D ambiguous. The sample taken for sequencing was PBMCs. The TCR sequence derives from a middle-aged man in good health and CMV-seronegative. DNA for the CDR3: TGTGCCAGCTCACCAAGCGAGGATATGAACACTGAAGCTTTCTTT. It is translated as CASSPSEDMNTEAFF.